This paragraph reports one T cell receptor beta chain. What it binds is unknown. The record originates from a study of identical twins. Study-wide results and caveats: Cord blood beta clonotypes that were abundant carried fewer insertions, and memory repertoires showed no such trend. Twin pairs had excess sharing that was weaker in beta out-of-frame sequences. Zero-insertion analyses were open to partial confounding by invariant MAIT and iNKT cells.

TCRdb re-called the 5' RACE reads with MiXCR, one entry per CDR3 protein. The sample yields about 480,000 distinct CDR3 sequences, over 12% seen once. Germline lookup yields CDR1 SGHAT and CDR2 FQNNGV. V shed 3 bases and J 4 bases; nucleotides not matched to a gene: 8. The CDR3 is 16 amino acids. These data are also associated with another study on yellow fever vaccine responses in identical twins.

The sequence was obtained from a young woman in good health. J is TRBJ2-1 and V is TRBV11-2; 8 nucleotides agree with TRBD1. Sequenced: CD4+ T cells sorted from blood. The CDR3 loop is CASSFGDRGAYNEQFF. As DNA, the CDR3 is TGTGCCAGCAGCTTTGGCGACAGGGGTGCTTACAATGAGCAGTTCTTC.